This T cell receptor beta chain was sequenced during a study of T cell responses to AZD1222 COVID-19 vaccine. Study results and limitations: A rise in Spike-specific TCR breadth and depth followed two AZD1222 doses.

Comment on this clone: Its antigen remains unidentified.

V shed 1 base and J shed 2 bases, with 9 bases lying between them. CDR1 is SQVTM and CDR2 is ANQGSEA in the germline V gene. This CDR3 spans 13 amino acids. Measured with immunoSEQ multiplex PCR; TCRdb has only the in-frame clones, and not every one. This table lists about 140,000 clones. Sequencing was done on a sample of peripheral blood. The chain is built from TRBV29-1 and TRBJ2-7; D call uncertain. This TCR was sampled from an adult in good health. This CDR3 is CSVEVTPTYEQYF. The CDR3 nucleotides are TGCAGCGTTGAAGTAACACCCACCTACGAGCAGTACTTC.